This TCR beta chain was documented in a study of T cells in Graves' hyperthyroidism and ophthalmopathy. Background on the study: Peripheral blood draws took place at initial diagnosis, ahead of any treatment.

V lost 4 bases and J 3 bases, leaving 12 bases between the germline ends. CDR1 KGHDR and CDR2 SFDVKD come from the germline V gene. The CDR3 runs to 14 residues. It was RNA transcripts that yielded the amplified TCR beta CDR3 regions. Carried out on the TCR CDR3, a first-round RT-PCR used the HTBI primer set. TCRdb re-called the multiplex PCR reads through MiXCR, storing one row per CDR3 protein. This table holds roughly 700,000 distinct CDR3 sequences, 17% found once. A remark on this clonotype: As yet, its antigen is unknown.

The study, taken as a whole, reports: Blood also carried most thyroid clonotypes expanded above 0.001.

Hyperthyroidism patients were newly diagnosed, had disease duration under 2 months, and were aged 18 to 65 years. Out of 8.5 to 10 ml of fresh peripheral blood came the PBMCs. The receptor's source is a man aged 50-60 years with Graves' hyperthyroidism. V is TRBV24-1 and J is TRBJ2-7, with D perhaps TRBD2 (6 bases). Sequences were obtained from blood. The CDR3 DNA reads as TGTGCCACCAGTGACTCGGGGGTTCTCTACGAGCAGTACTTC. This gives the protein CATSDSGVLYEQYF.